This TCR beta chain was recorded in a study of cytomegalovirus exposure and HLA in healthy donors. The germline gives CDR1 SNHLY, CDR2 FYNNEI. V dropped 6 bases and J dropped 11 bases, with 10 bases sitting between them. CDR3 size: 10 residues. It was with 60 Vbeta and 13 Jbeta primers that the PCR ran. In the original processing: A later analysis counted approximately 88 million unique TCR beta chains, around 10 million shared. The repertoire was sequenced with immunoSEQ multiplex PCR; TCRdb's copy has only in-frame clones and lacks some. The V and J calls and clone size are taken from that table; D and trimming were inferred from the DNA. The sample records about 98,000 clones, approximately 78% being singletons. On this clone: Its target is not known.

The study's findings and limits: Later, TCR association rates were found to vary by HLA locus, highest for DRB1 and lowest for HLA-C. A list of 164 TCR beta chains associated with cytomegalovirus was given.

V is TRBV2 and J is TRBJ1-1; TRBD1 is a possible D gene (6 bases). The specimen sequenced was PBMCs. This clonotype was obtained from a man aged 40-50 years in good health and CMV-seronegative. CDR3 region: CASRGGQAFF. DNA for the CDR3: TGTGCCAGCAGGGGGGGGCAGGCTTTCTTT. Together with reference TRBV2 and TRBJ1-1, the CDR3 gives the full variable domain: EPEVTQTPSHQVTQMGQEVILRCVPISNHLYFYWYRQILGQKVEFLVSFYNNEISEKSEIFDDQFSVERPDGSNFTLKIRSTKLEDSAMYFCASRGGQAFFGQGTRLTVV.